These T cell receptor beta chains were read from a single sample in a study of blood T cell repertoires in COVID-19. Clones were sequenced by immunoSEQ multiplex PCR, and TCRdb holds only the in-frame ones, with some missing. The table has roughly 100,000 clones, roughly 80% seen once; the top ten hold 14%. Sequenced input: peripheral blood. Source of these receptors: a woman aged 60 to 75 with acute or convalescent COVID-19. CDR3s include the opening cysteine and the closing phenylalanine or tryptophan. D genes are given only for firm matches. Not every row has a clone size; where given, it reads once, few, many or a size class.

v_call	j_call	d_call	clone_size	cdr3_nt	cdr3_aa
TRBV3-1/TRBV3-2	TRBJ2-2	-	-	TGTGCCAGCAGCCAATCGAGGGCACATCCGAACACCGGGGAGCTGTTTTTT	CASSQSRAHPNTGELFF
TRBV7-9	TRBJ1-2	-	-	TGTGCCAGCAGCTTAGACTCACTTGGGGGGAACTATGGCTACACCTTC	CASSLDSLGGNYGYTF
TRBV6-5	TRBJ2-7	TRBD1	once	TGTGCCAGCAGGACCCCGGGACAGAGCGAGCAGTACTTC	CASRTPGQSEQYF
TRBV14	TRBJ1-5	-	-	TGTGCCAGCAGCCAAGACTTAAATCAGCCCCAGCATTTT	CASSQDLNQPQHF
TRBV6-2/TRBV6-3	TRBJ1-5	-	-	TGTGCCAGCAGTTACTCGGACAGAGCTAGCAATCAGCCCCAGCATTTT	CASSYSDRASNQPQHF
TRBV5-1	TRBJ2-5	-	-	TGCGCCAGCAGCTTGACCGCCCGGGAGACCCAGTACTTC	CASSLTARETQYF
TRBV19	TRBJ1-2	-	-	TGTGCCAGTAGTATTGGAGGGGTCGGCTACACCTTC	CASSIGGVGYTF
TRBV4-1	TRBJ1-3	TRBD1	-	TGCGCCAGCAGACAACAGGGGGCACGAGGAAACACCATATATTTT	CASRQQGARGNTIYF
TRBV3-1/TRBV3-2	TRBJ1-2	TRBD1	-	TGTGCCAGCAGCCAAGATGCAGGGGGCAGAGGCTACACCTTC	CASSQDAGGRGYTF
TRBV9	TRBJ1-5	TRBD1	-	TGTGCCAGCAGCGTAGAAGGGGGCTACGGCAATCAGCCCCAGCATTTT	CASSVEGGYGNQPQHF
TRBV7-9	TRBJ1-3	-	-	TGTGCCAGCAGCGATTACGCGGTGCAAATTGGAAACACCATATATTTT	CASSDYAVQIGNTIYF
TRBV6-5	TRBJ2-7	-	-	TGTGCCAGCAGTTACTCTCTGCCTCTGAGCTCCTACGAGCAGTACTTC	CASSYSLPLSSYEQYF
TRBV4-1	TRBJ2-5	TRBD2	-	TGCGCCAGCAGCCAAGGCGCGGGGGGATGGGAGACCCAGTACTTC	CASSQGAGGWETQYF
TRBV5-1	TRBJ2-3	TRBD2	-	TGCGCCAGCAGCCTCCCCCCTAAGCGGGAGTCGACAGATACGCAGTATTTT	CASSLPPKRESTDTQYF
TRBV6-5	TRBJ1-2	-	-	TGTGCCAGCAGTTACGGTTCCCGAGGGTATGGCTACACCTTC	CASSYGSRGYGYTF
TRBV6-4	TRBJ2-1	TRBD2	once	TGTGCCAGCAGCCCGGGGGAGGGAAGCTCCTACAATGAGCAGTTCTTC	CASSPGEGSSYNEQFF
TRBV5-1	TRBJ2-2	-	-	TGCGCCAGCAGTCTGGAGGGTCAGGGGGACACCGGGGAGCTGTTTTTT	CASSLEGQGDTGELFF
TRBV7-3	TRBJ2-2	TRBD1	-	TGTGCCAGCAGCTTACCGACAGGGGGTTGGGCCGGGGAGCTGTTTTTT	CASSLPTGGWAGELFF
TRBV5-1	TRBJ2-7	TRBD1	-	TGCGCCAGCAGCCCCCGGGACAGGGCGGGCGAGCAGTACTTC	CASSPRDRAGEQYF
TRBV3-1/TRBV3-2	TRBJ2-5	TRBD2	-	TGTGCCAGCAGCTCCGGACTAGCGGGGGAAGAGACCCAGTACTTC	CASSSGLAGEETQYF
TRBV19	TRBJ1-4	-	-	TGTGCCAGTAGTATAGGAGGCGGAGAAAAACTGTTTTTT	CASSIGGGEKLFF
TRBV3-1/TRBV3-2	TRBJ2-3	-	-	TGTGCCAGCAGCCAAGATCCCAGTACGCAGTATTTT	CASSQDPSTQYF
TRBV27	TRBJ1-1	-	-	TGTGCCAGCAGAACGGGACACAACACTGAAGCTTTCTTT	CASRTGHNTEAFF
TRBV5-1	TRBJ1-4	TRBD1	-	TGCGCCAGCAGCGGACAGGGAGCCACTAATGAAAAACTGTTTTTT	CASSGQGATNEKLFF
TRBV11-3	TRBJ2-7	TRBD2	-	TGTGCCAGCAGCCGACAGCGGGGCTACGAGCAGTACTTC	CASSRQRGYEQYF
TRBV18	TRBJ1-3	TRBD1	-	TGTGCCAGCTCACCTAGACAGGGAATCTCTGGAAACACCATATATTTT	CASSPRQGISGNTIYF
TRBV3-1/TRBV3-2	TRBJ2-1	-	once	TGTGCCAGCAGCCACGCTAGGGGGAGCGGCTACTACAATGAGCAGTTCTTC	CASSHARGSGYYNEQFF
TRBV7-3	TRBJ1-2	-	-	TGTGCCAGCAGCTCCGGGGGGCCTGGCTATGGCTACACCTTC	CASSSGGPGYGYTF
TRBV25-1	TRBJ1-2	-	-	TGTGCCAGCAGTGAGTCGGGGTCTGATGCCACTTATGGCTACACCTTC	CASSESGSDATYGYTF
TRBV6-1	TRBJ1-6	TRBD1	-	TGTGCCAGCACATTCGGGACAGGCAATTCACCCCTCCACTTT	CASTFGTGNSPLHF
TRBV12-3/TRBV12-4	TRBJ1-1	TRBD1	-	TGTGCCAGCACCAACAACAGGGGGAAGGCTTTCTTT	CASTNNRGKAFF
TRBV20-1	TRBJ2-7	TRBD1	once	TGCAGTGCTAGTGACGGCAGGGGGTTGTACGAGCAGTACTTC	CSASDGRGLYEQYF
TRBV7-6	TRBJ1-1	-	-	TGTGCCAGCAGCCCAAGGGGGGGCCTGGGCACTGAAGCTTTCTTT	CASSPRGGLGTEAFF
TRBV27	TRBJ1-2	TRBD1	-	TGTGCCAGCAGTTCTACGGGGGACAGGCACTATGGCTACACCTTC	CASSSTGDRHYGYTF
TRBV5-1	TRBJ1-1	-	few	TGCGCCAGCAGCTTGGCCCCCAACGTATTACGACAGGCTAACACTGAAGCTTTCTTT	CASSLAPNVLRQANTEAFF
TRBV11-2	TRBJ2-7	-	-	TGTGCCAGCAGCTTGAACCGACTAACCAGCTCCTACGAGCAGTACTTC	CASSLNRLTSSYEQYF
TRBV10-2	TRBJ1-2	-	-	TGCGCCAGCAGTGAGTCGTCACCGTTGCGAGGCTACACCTTC	CASSESSPLRGYTF
TRBV15	TRBJ2-7	-	-	TGTGCCACCAGCAGAGGGGACGGAGGGGTCCCTCCCTACGAGCAGTACTTC	CATSRGDGGVPPYEQYF
TRBV5-8	TRBJ1-5	TRBD1	-	TGTGCCAGCAGATACAGGGGGGATAGCAATCAGCCCCAGCATTTT	CASRYRGDSNQPQHF
TRBV7-8	TRBJ1-6	-	-	TGTGCCAGCAGCTTAGTCGGGGGAATTAATTCACCCCTCCACTTT	CASSLVGGINSPLHF
TRBV20-1	TRBJ2-1	TRBD1	-	TGCAGTGCTAGTACTGGCAGGGGGCCGATCTTC	CSASTGRGPIF